This TCR beta chain was sequenced for a study of radiation and T cells in renal cell carcinoma. The CDR3 covers 18 residues. The germline V gene encodes CDR1 MDHEN and CDR2 SYDVKM. The V end lost 3 bases, the J end lost 5 bases, and 20 bases lay between the germline ends. The repertoire was sequenced with immunoSEQ multiplex PCR; TCRdb's copy has only in-frame clones and lacks some. Seen here are about 73,000 clones, around four fifths observed once, and the top ten hold over 2%. The time point is: blood 4 weeks post-SBRT, at nephrectomy. Treatment noted: 15 Gy SBRT to primary tumor, nephrectomy 4 weeks later. After SBRT, blood was collected at 2 and 4 weeks, plus baseline.

The material sequenced was blood, taken from a patient whose treatment included radiotherapy and nephrectomy. The V gene is TRBV28, the J gene TRBJ2-6; D unclear. The clonotype comes from a woman aged 55-75 years with renal cell carcinoma. DNA of the CDR3: TGTGCCAGCAGTTTGGTGGGTGCACGCGGCTGGCGGGCCAACGTCCTGACTTTC. Translating it yields CASSLVGARGWRANVLTF.